These T cell receptor beta chains were read from a single sample in a study of T cells after yellow fever vaccination. Via MiXCR, TCRdb re-called the 5' RACE reads, giving one row per CDR3 protein. The sample shows 96,000 or so distinct CDR3 sequences, roughly 9% of them seen only once. The sample consisted of CD8+ T cells not binding an NS4B(214-222) dextramer, sorted from PBMCs, taken approximately 15 days after the first yellow fever vaccination. These receptors all stem from a man aged 18 to 29 who received the YFV17D yellow fever vaccine. CDR3s include the opening cysteine and the closing phenylalanine or tryptophan. The D gene is left open where the match is weak. Clone size is not always given. Where it is, it says once, few, many or a class for expanded clones.

j_call d_call clone_size v_call cdr3_aa cdr3_nt
TRBJ1-1 - - TRBV6-5 CASNKGMNTEAFF TGTGCCAGCAACAAGGGGATGAACACTGAAGCTTTCTTT
TRBJ2-6 - many TRBV29-1 CSVRSSGANVLTF TGCAGCGTGAGGAGCTCTGGGGCCAACGTCCTGACTTTC
TRBJ1-2 TRBD1 - TRBV4-2 CASSQEEGASYGYTF TGTGCCAGCAGCCAAGAAGAGGGGGCCAGCTATGGCTACACCTTC
TRBJ2-1 - many TRBV24-1 CATSVRGFDEQFF TGTGCCACCAGTGTGAGGGGGTTCGATGAGCAGTTCTTC
TRBJ2-2 TRBD1 - TRBV7-8 CASSPNPGQGTNTGELFF TGTGCCAGCAGCCCCAACCCGGGACAGGGGACGAACACCGGGGAGCTGTTTTTT
TRBJ2-1 - - TRBV15 CATSTEDPGYNEQFF TGTGCCACCAGCACGGAGGATCCGGGATACAATGAGCAGTTCTTC
TRBJ1-3 - few TRBV4-3 CASSQDVRVGGNTIYF TGCGCCAGCAGCCAAGATGTAAGGGTCGGTGGAAACACCATATATTTT
TRBJ1-2 - - TRBV6-5 CASSYDQGTTF TGTGCCAGCAGTTACGATCAGGGGACCACCTTC
TRBJ1-1 - - TRBV12-3/TRBV12-4 CASGRGGTEAFF TGTGCCAGCGGAAGGGGAGGCACTGAAGCTTTCTTT
TRBJ1-5 - - TRBV28 CASSLRGYQPQHF TGTGCCAGCAGTTTAAGGGGATATCAGCCCCAGCATTTT
TRBJ2-7 - many TRBV27 CASSLVGTPYEQYF TGTGCCAGCAGCCTCGTGGGGACCCCCTACGAGCAGTACTTC
TRBJ2-2 - few TRBV19 CASSIGGGGGELFF TGTGCCAGTAGTATAGGAGGAGGTGGCGGGGAGCTGTTTTTT
TRBJ2-1 TRBD1 few TRBV5-5 CASSLEDRVSYNEQFF TGTGCCAGCAGCTTAGAGGACAGGGTGTCCTACAATGAGCAGTTCTTC
TRBJ2-1 - many TRBV11-1 CASSLVREYEQFF TGTGCCAGCAGCTTAGTCAGGGAGTATGAGCAGTTCTTC
TRBJ2-1 TRBD2 few TRBV12-3/TRBV12-4 CASARLAGAYNEQFF TGTGCCAGCGCCCGGCTAGCGGGTGCCTACAATGAGCAGTTCTTC
TRBJ2-5 TRBD1 few TRBV7-9 CASSYLTGNLVQETQYF TGTGCCAGCAGCTACCTGACAGGGAACTTGGTCCAAGAGACCCAGTACTTC
TRBJ2-5 TRBD1 many TRBV27 CASSLSETGSKTQYF TGTGCCAGCAGTTTATCTGAGACAGGGTCGAAGACCCAGTACTTC
TRBJ1-2 - - TRBV6-5 CASSFLAPGISYGYTF TGTGCCAGCAGTTTCTTAGCGCCAGGGATATCCTATGGCTACACCTTC
TRBJ2-3 - few TRBV7-9 CASSPSDRRADTQYF TGTGCCAGCAGCCCCTCTGACCGGAGGGCAGATACGCAGTATTTT
TRBJ2-5 - - TRBV4-1 CASSHFVLGQRETQYF TGCGCCAGCAGCCATTTCGTCTTAGGGCAGCGCGAGACCCAGTACTTC
TRBJ1-3 - many TRBV4-3 CASSRYSGNTIYF TGCGCCAGCAGCCGGTACTCTGGAAACACCATATATTTT
TRBJ2-3 - few TRBV7-8 CASSLERGWADTQYF TGTGCCAGCAGCTTGGAGAGGGGTTGGGCAGATACGCAGTATTTT
TRBJ1-1 TRBD1 - TRBV7-6 CASSSRTGSNTEAFF TGTGCCAGCAGCAGCCGGACAGGGTCGAACACTGAAGCTTTCTTT
TRBJ2-3 TRBD2 - TRBV5-1 CASSSRTSGTSTDTQYF TGCGCCAGCAGCTCGCGGACTAGCGGAACTAGCACAGATACGCAGTATTTT
TRBJ2-7 TRBD2 - TRBV10-2 CASSPPGGTYEQYF TGCGCCAGCAGTCCCCCGGGAGGGACCTACGAGCAGTACTTC
TRBJ2-5 TRBD2 - TRBV4-1 CASSQEERAGVQETQYF TGCGCCAGCAGCCAAGAAGAACGAGCGGGGGTCCAAGAGACCCAGTACTTC
TRBJ1-5 - few TRBV6-1 CASSPGGDQPQHF TGTGCCAGCAGCCCCGGGGGCGATCAGCCCCAGCATTTT
TRBJ2-5 - - TRBV4-3 CASSPGDPRRWGFQETQYF TGCGCCAGCAGCCCCGGGGACCCGCGCCGATGGGGCTTCCAAGAGACCCAGTACTTC